This T cell receptor (beta chain) comes out of a study of cytomegalovirus exposure and HLA in healthy donors. Study at large: Across around 400 genotyped donors, 65% to 90% landed in the Caucasian-associated ancestry cluster.

13 Jbeta primers and 60 Vbeta primers were used for the PCR. Method: immunoSEQ multiplex PCR; TCRdb's copy keeps in-frame clones and lacks some. The data hold some 90,000 clones, with roughly 79% observed a single time. At collection, donors were nominally healthy, but unrecorded immune exposures were probable. Sequenced: PBMCs. This TCR was sampled from a woman in her 70s in good health and CMV-seropositive.

The CDR3 loop reads CASSSRLAGVSYEQYF. CDR3 DNA sequence: TGTGCCAGCAGTTCACGACTAGCGGGAGTCTCCTACGAGCAGTACTTC. The chain uses TRBV5-4 and TRBJ2-7; TRBD2 aligns across 12 bases. Germline CDR1 and CDR2: SGHNT and YYREEE (reference sequence). J lost 0 bases, V lost 5 bases, and 6 bases had no gene match. The CDR3 contains 16 residues.